This TCR beta chain was recovered during a study of blood T cell repertoires in COVID-19. Study information: Samples taken during acute and convalescent COVID-19 were collected in the United States, Italy and Spain. T cells, B-cell-depleted T cells, or PBMCs supplied cDNA or gDNA.

CDR1 is ENHRY and CDR2 is SYGVKD in the germline V gene. This CDR3 is 14 amino acids long. V lost 0 bases to trimming and J lost 4 bases, with 9 bases between them. Original methodology: Quantification of nucleated cells was approximated via reference gene primer amplification. The repertoire was sequenced with immunoSEQ multiplex PCR; TCRdb's copy has only in-frame clones and lacks some. V, J and clone size are those of that table, while D and trimming were read from the DNA. The sample lists roughly 49,000 clones, less than 90% occurring once. This clone was observed a single time. Sample: peripheral blood. V is TRBV10-3 and J is TRBJ1-1; tentative D call: TRBD1 (5 bases). The receptor was derived from a human donor in a cohort sampled during active COVID-19. The CDR3 sequence: CAISESKGATEAFF. The DNA of the CDR3 is TGTGCCATCAGTGAGTCGAAAGGGGCCACTGAAGCTTTCTTT.